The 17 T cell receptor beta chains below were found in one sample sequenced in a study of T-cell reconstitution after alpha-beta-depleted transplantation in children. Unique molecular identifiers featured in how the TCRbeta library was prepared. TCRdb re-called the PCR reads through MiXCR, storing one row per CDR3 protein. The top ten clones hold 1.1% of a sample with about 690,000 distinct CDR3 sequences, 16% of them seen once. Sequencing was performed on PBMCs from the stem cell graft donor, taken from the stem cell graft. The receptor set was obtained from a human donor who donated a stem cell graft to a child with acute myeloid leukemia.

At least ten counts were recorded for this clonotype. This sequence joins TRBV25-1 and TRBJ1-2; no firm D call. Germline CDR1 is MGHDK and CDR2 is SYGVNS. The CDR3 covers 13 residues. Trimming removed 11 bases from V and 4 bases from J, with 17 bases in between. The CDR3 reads CARRVDPFYGYTF. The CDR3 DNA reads TGTGCCCGCCGGGTAGACCCCTTCTATGGCTACACCTTC.

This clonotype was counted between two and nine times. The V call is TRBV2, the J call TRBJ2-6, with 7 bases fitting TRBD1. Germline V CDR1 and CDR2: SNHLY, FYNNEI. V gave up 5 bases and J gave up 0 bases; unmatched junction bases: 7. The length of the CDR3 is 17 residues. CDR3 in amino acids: CASSLTGPSSGANVLTF. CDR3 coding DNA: TGTGCCAGCAGTTTGACAGGGCCAAGCTCTGGGGCCAACGTCCTGACTTTC.

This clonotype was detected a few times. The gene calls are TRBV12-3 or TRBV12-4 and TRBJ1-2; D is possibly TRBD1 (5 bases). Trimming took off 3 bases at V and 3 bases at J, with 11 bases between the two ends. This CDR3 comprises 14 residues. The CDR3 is CASSLGGLDYGYTF. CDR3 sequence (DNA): TGTGCCAGCAGTTTGGGGGGGTTGGACTATGGCTACACCTTC.

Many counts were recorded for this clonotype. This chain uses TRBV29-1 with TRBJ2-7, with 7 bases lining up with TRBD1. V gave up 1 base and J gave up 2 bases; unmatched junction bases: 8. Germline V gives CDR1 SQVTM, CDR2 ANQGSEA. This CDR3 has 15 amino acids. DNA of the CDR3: TGCAGCGTTGAAGGGGGCCAGGGGGACGCCTACGAGCAGTACTTC. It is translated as CSVEGGQGDAYEQYF.

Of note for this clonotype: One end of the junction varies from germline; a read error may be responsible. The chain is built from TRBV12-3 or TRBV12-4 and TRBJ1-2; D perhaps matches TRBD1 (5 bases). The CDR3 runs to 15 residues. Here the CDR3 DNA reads TGTGCCAGCAGTTTGACGCCCACGGGACCCTATGGCTTCACCTTC. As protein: CASSLTPTGPYGFTF.

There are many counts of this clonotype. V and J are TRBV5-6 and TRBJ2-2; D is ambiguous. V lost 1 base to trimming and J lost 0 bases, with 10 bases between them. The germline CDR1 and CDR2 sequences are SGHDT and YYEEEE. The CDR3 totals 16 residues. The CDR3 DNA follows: TGTGCCAGCAGCTTGCCTATTGTGACGAACACCGGGGAGCTGTTTTTT. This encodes CASSLPIVTNTGELFF.

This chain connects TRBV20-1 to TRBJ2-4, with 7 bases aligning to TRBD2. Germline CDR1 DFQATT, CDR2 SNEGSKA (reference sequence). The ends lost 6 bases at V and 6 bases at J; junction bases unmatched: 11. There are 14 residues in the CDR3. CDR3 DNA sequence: TGCAGTGCCCAAGGGGCCCGCGGGGGAAACATTCAGTACTTC. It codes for CSAQGARGGNIQYF.

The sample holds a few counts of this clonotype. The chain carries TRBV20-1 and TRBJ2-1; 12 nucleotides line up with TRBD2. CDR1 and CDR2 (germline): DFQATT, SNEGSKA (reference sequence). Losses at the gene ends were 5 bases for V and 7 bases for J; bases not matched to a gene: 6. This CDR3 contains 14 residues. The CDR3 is CSALTSGGRNEQFF. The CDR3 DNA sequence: TGCAGTGCTCTTACTAGCGGGGGGAGGAATGAGCAGTTCTTC.

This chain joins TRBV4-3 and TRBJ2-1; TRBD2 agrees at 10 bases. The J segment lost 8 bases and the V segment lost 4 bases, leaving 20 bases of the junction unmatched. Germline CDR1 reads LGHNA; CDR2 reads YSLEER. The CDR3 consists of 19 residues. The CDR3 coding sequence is TGCGCCAGCAGCCCGGGGGAGGTTCGGAGCGGGGGGGCCGTCGATGAGCAGTTCTTC. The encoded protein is CASSPGEVRSGGAVDEQFF.

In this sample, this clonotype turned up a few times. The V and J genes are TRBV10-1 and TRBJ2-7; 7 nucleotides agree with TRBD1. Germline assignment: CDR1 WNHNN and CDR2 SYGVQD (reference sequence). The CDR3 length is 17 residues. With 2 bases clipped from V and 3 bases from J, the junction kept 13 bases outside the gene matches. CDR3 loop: CASSEDSRDSLCYEQYF. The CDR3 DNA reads TGCGCCAGCAGTGAGGATTCCCGGGACAGCCTTTGCTACGAGCAGTACTTC.

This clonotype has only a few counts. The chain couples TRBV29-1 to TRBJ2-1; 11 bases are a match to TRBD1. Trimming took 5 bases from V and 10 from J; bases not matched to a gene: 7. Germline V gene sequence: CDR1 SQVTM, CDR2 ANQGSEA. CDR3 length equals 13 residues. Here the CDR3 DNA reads TGCAGCGTTCAAGGACAGGGGGCGCGGGAGCAGTTCTTC. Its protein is CSVQGQGAREQFF.

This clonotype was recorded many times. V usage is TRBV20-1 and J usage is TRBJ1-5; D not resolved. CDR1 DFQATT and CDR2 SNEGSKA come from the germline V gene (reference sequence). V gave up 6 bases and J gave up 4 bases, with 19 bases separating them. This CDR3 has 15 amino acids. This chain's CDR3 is CSAESKGPLNQPQHF. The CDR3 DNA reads TGCAGTGCCGAGAGCAAGGGCCCTTTAAATCAGCCCCAGCATTTT.

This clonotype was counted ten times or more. For the CDR3, the DNA is TGTGCCAGCAGCTTCCTCCCGAACACTGAAGCTTTCTTT. It codes for CASSFLPNTEAFF. The rearrangement joins TRBV5-6 to TRBJ1-1, with D hard to call. From germline, CDR1 is SGHDT and CDR2 YYEEEE. The CDR3 spans 13 residues. The V end lost 2 bases, the J end lost 1 base, and 6 bases lay between the germline ends. Complete variable domain (other parts from reference TRBV5-6 and TRBJ1-1): DAGVTQSPTHLIKTRGQQVTLRCSPKSGHDTVSWYQQALGQGPQFIFQYYEEEERQRGNFPDRFSGHQFPNYSSELNVNALLLGDSALYLCASSFLPNTEAFFGQGTRLTVV.

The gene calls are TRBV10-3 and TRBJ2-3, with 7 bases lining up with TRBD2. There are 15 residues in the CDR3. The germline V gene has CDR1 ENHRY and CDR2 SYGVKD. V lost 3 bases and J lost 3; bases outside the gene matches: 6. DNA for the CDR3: TGTGCCATCAGTGAACCTTCGGGGGGAACAGATACGCAGTATTTT. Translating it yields CAISEPSGGTDTQYF.

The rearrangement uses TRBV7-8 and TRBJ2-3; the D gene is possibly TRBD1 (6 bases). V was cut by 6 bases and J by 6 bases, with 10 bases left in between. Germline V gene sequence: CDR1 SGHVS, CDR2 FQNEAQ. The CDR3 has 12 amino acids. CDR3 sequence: CASRSGVDTQYF. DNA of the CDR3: TGTGCCAGCAGATCAGGGGTGGATACGCAGTATTTT.

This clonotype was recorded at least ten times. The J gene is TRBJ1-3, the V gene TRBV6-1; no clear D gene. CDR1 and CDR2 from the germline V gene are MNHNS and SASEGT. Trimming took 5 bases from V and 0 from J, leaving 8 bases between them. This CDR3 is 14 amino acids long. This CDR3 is CASSPGTSGNTIYF. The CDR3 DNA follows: TGTGCCAGCAGTCCCGGCACCTCTGGAAACACCATATATTTT.

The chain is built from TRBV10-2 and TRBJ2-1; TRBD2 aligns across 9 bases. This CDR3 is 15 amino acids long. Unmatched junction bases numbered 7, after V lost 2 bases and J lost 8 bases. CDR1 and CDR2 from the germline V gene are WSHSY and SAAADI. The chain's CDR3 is CASSEIAGGRYEQFF. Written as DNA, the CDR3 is TGCGCCAGCAGTGAGATTGCGGGGGGGCGGTATGAGCAGTTCTTC.